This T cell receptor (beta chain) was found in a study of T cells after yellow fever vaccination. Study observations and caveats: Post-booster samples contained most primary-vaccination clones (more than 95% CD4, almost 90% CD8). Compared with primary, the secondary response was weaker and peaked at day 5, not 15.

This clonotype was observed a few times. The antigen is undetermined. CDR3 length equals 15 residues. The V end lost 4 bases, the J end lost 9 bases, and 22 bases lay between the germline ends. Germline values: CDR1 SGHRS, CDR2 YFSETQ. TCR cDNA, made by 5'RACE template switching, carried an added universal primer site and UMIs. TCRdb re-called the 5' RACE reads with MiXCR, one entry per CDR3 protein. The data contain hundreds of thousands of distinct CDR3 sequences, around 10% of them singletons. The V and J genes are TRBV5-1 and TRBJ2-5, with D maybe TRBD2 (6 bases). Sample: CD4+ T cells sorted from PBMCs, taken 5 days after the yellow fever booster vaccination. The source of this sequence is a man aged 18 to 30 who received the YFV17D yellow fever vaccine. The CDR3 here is CASSREAGGTLAQYF. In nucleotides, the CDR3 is TGCGCCAGCAGCCGCGAGGCCGGCGGGACTCTGGCCCAGTACTTC.